These 23 T cell receptor beta chains came from one sample sequenced in a study of T cell changes during pregnancy in multiple sclerosis. Data came from immunoSEQ multiplex PCR; TCRdb stores just in-frame clones and leaves some out. The sample holds over 40,000 clones, 88% seen once. The specimen comprised CD8+ T cells from peripheral blood mononuclear cells, sampled after pregnancy. These TCRs come from a female donor in good health, enrolled as a control in a pregnancy study.

This clone was observed once. The V call is TRBV5-1, the J call TRBJ2-5; D gene uncertain. This CDR3 has 15 residues. Germline V gives CDR1 SGHRS, CDR2 YFSETQ. Trimming left V 4 bases short and J 0 bases short, with 13 bases between. CDR3 in amino acids: CASSPSGDYQETQYF. Here the CDR3 DNA reads TGCGCCAGCAGCCCCTCTGGCGACTACCAAGAGACCCAGTACTTC.

This chain links TRBV11-2 with TRBJ1-5; TRBD1 matches 7 bases. The CDR3 totals 15 residues. Germline CDR1 and CDR2: SGHAT and FQNNGV. The trim removed 5 bases at V and 0 bases at J, leaving 4 bases unmatched. The CDR3 sequence: CASSKTGNSNQPQHF. For the CDR3, the DNA is TGTGCCAGCAGCAAGACAGGGAATAGCAATCAGCCCCAGCATTTT. The variable domain in full, completed from reference TRBV11-2 and TRBJ1-5, reads EAGVAQSPRYKIIEKRQSVAFWCNPISGHATLYWYQQILGQGPKLLIQFQNNGVVDDSQLPKDRFSAERLKGVDSTLKIQPAKLEDSAVYLCASSKTGNSNQPQHFGDGTRLSIL.

V gene TRBV13 combines with J gene TRBJ2-7; D is possibly TRBD1 (6 bases). Germline assignment: CDR1 PRHDT and CDR2 FYEKMQ (reference sequence). V was cut by 5 bases and J by 3 bases, with 17 bases left in between. The CDR3 runs to 15 residues. This chain's CDR3 is CASSTRDTDSYEQYF. For the CDR3, the DNA is TGTGCCAGCAGCACCCGGGACACCGACAGCTACGAGCAGTACTTC.

This chain links TRBV7-2 with TRBJ1-1, with 7 positions matching TRBD1. V was pared by 1 base and J by 5 bases, with 4 bases of the junction left unmatched. Germline V gene sequence: CDR1 SGHTA, CDR2 FQGNSA. This CDR3 spans 14 amino acids. In DNA form, the CDR3 reads TGTGCCAGCAGCTTAGGACAGGGTTATACTGAAGCTTTCTTT. The encoded protein is CASSLGQGYTEAFF. The full variable domain, with the rest looked up from reference TRBV7-2 and TRBJ1-1, is GAGVSQSPSNKVTEKGKDVELRCDPISGHTALYWYRQSLGQGLEFLIYFQGNSAPDKSGLPSDRFSAERTGGSVSTLTIQRTQQEDSAVYLCASSLGQGYTEAFFGQGTRLTVV.

This chain links TRBV7-9 with TRBJ2-7; 11 nucleotides agree with TRBD2. The CDR3 is 15 amino acids. Trimming at V came to 8 bases and at J to 2 bases, leaving 8 bases not matched to a gene. Germline loops: CDR1 SEHNR, CDR2 FQNEAQ (reference sequence). The CDR3 protein is CASATSGAPAYEQYF. The CDR3 coding sequence is TGTGCCAGCGCGACTAGCGGGGCCCCCGCCTACGAGCAGTACTTC.

This chain connects TRBV4-1 to TRBJ2-3; weak D call: TRBD1 (5 bases). The V end was cut by 0 bases, the J end by 4 bases, with 14 bases between. Germline CDR1 is MGHRA and CDR2 is YSYEKL. CDR3 length equals 16 residues. The CDR3 bases are TGCGCCAGCAGCCAAGATTGGATAGGGGCCGCAGATACGCAGTATTTT. This encodes CASSQDWIGAADTQYF.

The CDR3 here is CASSPTPGVLASPLHF. The CDR3 DNA is TGTGCCAGCAGCCCAACCCCGGGGGTCCTAGCTTCACCCCTCCACTTT. The chain is built from TRBV7-2 and TRBJ1-6; tentative D call: TRBD1 (5 bases). V gave up 5 bases and J gave up 9 bases, with 20 bases separating them. This CDR3 is built from 16 residues. In germline, CDR1 is SGHTA, CDR2 FQGNSA.

In its sample, this clone was seen once. The rearrangement joins TRBV7-2 to TRBJ1-5; TRBD1 matches 7 bases. The germline V gene encodes CDR1 SGHTA and CDR2 FQGNSA. The CDR3 has 15 amino acids. V lost 4 bases, J lost 5 bases, and 8 bases stayed unmatched. The CDR3 coding sequence is TGTGCCAGCAGCTCCCCCGGGACAGCTGATCAGCCCCAGCATTTT. Translated, it gives CASSSPGTADQPQHF. The variable domain in full, with the rest retrieved from reference TRBV7-2 and TRBJ1-5, is GAGVSQSPSNKVTEKGKDVELRCDPISGHTALYWYRQSLGQGLEFLIYFQGNSAPDKSGLPSDRFSAERTGGSVSTLTIQRTQQEDSAVYLCASSSPGTADQPQHFGDGTRLSIL.

This clone occurred a few times. The chain uses TRBV2 and TRBJ1-2; the D gene is possibly TRBD1 (6 bases). The CDR3 has 10 amino acids. The germline V gene has CDR1 SNHLY and CDR2 FYNNEI. The ends were cut back, 8 bases at V and 8 bases at J, with 9 bases in the middle. The CDR3 region is CASFDRGYTF. CDR3 bases: TGTGCCAGCTTCGACAGGGGCTACACCTTC.

The chain uses TRBV5-6 and TRBJ2-2, with D perhaps matching TRBD2 (5 bases). Trimming left V 3 bases short and J 6 bases short, with 12 bases between. The length of the CDR3 is 14 residues. Germline CDR1 SGHDT, CDR2 YYEEEE. CDR3 coding DNA: TGTGCCAGCAGCTCGGGGTTTACATCCGGGGAGCTGTTTTTT. The encoded protein is CASSSGFTSGELFF.

V is TRBV7-9 and J is TRBJ1-1; weak D call: TRBD1 (5 bases). The CDR3 totals 15 residues. Trimming removed 1 base from V and 3 bases from J, with 12 bases in between. Germline values: CDR1 SEHNR, CDR2 FQNEAQ (reference sequence). The CDR3 reads CASSLGRGGDTEAFF. In DNA, the CDR3 is TGTGCCAGCAGCTTAGGCCGGGGGGGGGACACTGAAGCTTTCTTT.

The chain employs TRBV10-3 and TRBJ1-3; 7 bases map to TRBD1. Germline V gene sequence: CDR1 ENHRY, CDR2 SYGVKD. This CDR3 has 16 residues. The junction had 10 bases not matched to a gene; V was cut back by 3 bases and J by 5 bases. CDR3 coding DNA: TGTGCCATCAGTGACTCTATTACGACAGGGAGAAACACCATATATTTT. It yields the protein CAISDSITTGRNTIYF.

This chain joins TRBV11-2 and TRBJ2-1, with no clear D. Germline values: CDR1 SGHAT, CDR2 FQNNGV. This CDR3 comprises 16 residues. V was shortened by 0 bases and J by 0 bases, with 9 bases between the two germline ends. The CDR3 DNA sequence: TGTGCCAGCAGCTTAGATCCTGATAGCTCCTACAATGAGCAGTTCTTC. Residues: CASSLDPDSSYNEQFF. The full variable domain, in which reference TRBV11-2 and TRBJ2-1 provide the parts outside the CDR3, is EAGVAQSPRYKIIEKRQSVAFWCNPISGHATLYWYQQILGQGPKLLIQFQNNGVVDDSQLPKDRFSAERLKGVDSTLKIQPAKLEDSAVYLCASSLDPDSSYNEQFFGPGTRLTVL.

V is TRBV7-9 and J is TRBJ2-5; the match to TRBD1 covers 8 bases. Trimming cost V 4 bases and J 1 base; bases outside gene matches: 11. Germline CDR1 SEHNR, CDR2 FQNEAQ (reference sequence). CDR3 length: 17 residues. CDR3 bases: TGTGCCAGCAGCTCCAACCCGGACAGGGCCTTCCAAGAGACCCAGTACTTC. It yields the protein CASSSNPDRAFQETQYF.

The rearrangement uses TRBV5-1 and TRBJ2-6; the D gene is possibly TRBD1 (6 bases). V was cut by 4 bases and J by 0 bases, with 14 bases left in between. The CDR3 length is 17 residues. The germline gives CDR1 SGHRS, CDR2 YFSETQ. CDR3: CASSPGHPYSGANVLTF. In DNA, the CDR3 is TGCGCCAGCAGCCCGGGACACCCCTACTCTGGGGCCAACGTCCTGACTTTC.

The table lists this clone with a few counts. V and J are TRBV6-5 and TRBJ2-3; D might be TRBD1 (5 bases). This CDR3 comprises 15 residues. The germline V gene encodes CDR1 MNHEY and CDR2 SVGAGI. V was cut by 5 bases and J by 3 bases, with 15 bases left in between. The CDR3 nucleotides are TGTGCCAGCAGTACTGGGGCCAGGGCGACAGATACGCAGTATTTT. This gives the protein CASSTGARATDTQYF.

The rearrangement links TRBV4-3 to TRBJ2-7; 11 positions agree with TRBD2. The germline CDR1 and CDR2 sequences are LGHNA and YSLEER. The CDR3 consists of 17 residues. Trimming took 3 bases from V and 0 from J; bases not matched to a gene: 7. The CDR3 DNA follows: TGCGCCAGCAGCCAGGGCCTAGCGGGGGGACTCTCCTACGAGCAGTACTTC. Protein: CASSQGLAGGLSYEQYF.

This clone was counted a single time. The rearrangement uses TRBV14 and TRBJ2-7; D may be TRBD1 (6 bases). V lost 5 bases and J lost 4, with 12 bases in between. The CDR3 covers 13 residues. Germline CDR1 reads SGHDN; CDR2 reads FVKESK. CDR3 DNA sequence: TGTGCCAGCAGCTCGTCCCAGGGGTACGAGCAGTACTTC. Amino acids: CASSSSQGYEQYF. The entire variable domain, with the rest obtained from reference TRBV14 and TRBJ2-7, is as follows: EAGVTQFPSHSVIEKGQTVTLRCDPISGHDNLYWYRRVMGKEIKFLLHFVKESKQDESGMPNNRFLAERTGGTYSTLKVQPAELEDSGVYFCASSSSQGYEQYFGPGTRLTVT.

The V call is TRBV11-2, the J call TRBJ1-5, with 9 bases aligning to TRBD1. V trimming: 5 bases; J trimming: 0 bases; junction bases outside the gene matches: 2. The CDR3 consists of 15 residues. The germline CDR1 and CDR2 sequences are SGHAT and FQNNGV. Here the CDR3 reads CASSGTGYSNQPQHF. CDR3 coding DNA: TGTGCCAGCAGCGGGACAGGGTATAGCAATCAGCCCCAGCATTTT.

The chain combines TRBV28 with TRBJ2-1, with 16 nucleotides matching TRBD2. V was pared by 5 bases and J by 8 bases, with 21 bases of the junction left unmatched. From germline, CDR1 is MDHEN and CDR2 SYDVKM. This CDR3 is built from 21 residues. CDR3 nucleotide sequence: TGTGCCAGCAGTATGTACGACGGGACTAGCGGGGGGGCCCCCCGTAGACATGAGCAGTTCTTC. It translates to CASSMYDGTSGGAPRRHEQFF. Full variable domain (outside the CDR3, taken from reference TRBV28 and TRBJ2-1): DVKVTQSSRYLVKRTGEKVFLECVQDMDHENMFWYRQDPGLGLRLIYFSYDVKMKEKGDIPEGYSVSREKKERFSLILESASTNQTSMYLCASSMYDGTSGGAPRRHEQFFGPGTRLTVL.

The chain employs TRBV7-8 and TRBJ2-7; D might be TRBD1 (6 bases). Trimming removed 2 bases from V and 5 bases from J, with 16 bases in between. The germline V gene encodes CDR1 SGHVS and CDR2 FQNEAQ. The CDR3 totals 15 residues. This CDR3 is CASSLSGTLPNEQYF. CDR3 nucleotides: TGTGCCAGCAGCTTATCCGGGACATTGCCTAACGAGCAGTACTTC.

The V and J genes are TRBV5-6 and TRBJ2-7; no firm D call. From germline, CDR1 is SGHDT and CDR2 YYEEEE. The ends were cut back, 0 bases at V and 6 bases at J, with 13 bases in the middle. The CDR3 runs 14 residues. In nucleotides, the CDR3 is TGTGCCAGCAGCTTGGGGGCTACCCTTGGCGAGCAGTACTTC. Its translation: CASSLGATLGEQYF.

The chain has TRBV10-3 and TRBJ2-3, with 16 nucleotides matching TRBD2. The V gene's germline CDR1 is ENHRY and CDR2 SYGVKD. Trimming cost V 8 bases and J 2 bases; bases outside gene matches: 1. The CDR3 is made up of 15 amino acids. CDR3 protein: CAIGTSGGVTDTQYF. The CDR3 bases are TGTGCCATCGGGACTAGCGGGGGGGTCACAGATACGCAGTATTTT.